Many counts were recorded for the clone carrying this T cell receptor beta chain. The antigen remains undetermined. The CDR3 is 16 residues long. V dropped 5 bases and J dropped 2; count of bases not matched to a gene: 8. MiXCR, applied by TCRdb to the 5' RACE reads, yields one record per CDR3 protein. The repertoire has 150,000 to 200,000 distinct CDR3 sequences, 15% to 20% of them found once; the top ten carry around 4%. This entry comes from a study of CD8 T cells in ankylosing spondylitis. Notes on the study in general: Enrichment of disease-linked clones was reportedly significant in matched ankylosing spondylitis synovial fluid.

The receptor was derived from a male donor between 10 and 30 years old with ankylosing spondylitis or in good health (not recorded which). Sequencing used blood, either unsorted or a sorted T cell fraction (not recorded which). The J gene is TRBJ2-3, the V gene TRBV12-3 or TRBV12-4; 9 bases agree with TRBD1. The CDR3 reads CASSTTGQGATDTQYF. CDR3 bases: TGTGCCAGCAGTACAACGGGACAGGGCGCCACAGATACGCAGTATTTT.